This T cell receptor beta chain is drawn from a study of T cells in Graves' hyperthyroidism and ophthalmopathy. For the study at large: Upon initial diagnosis and before any treatment, peripheral blood was collected.

What was amplified from RNA transcripts were TCR beta CDR3 regions. First-round RT-PCR with HTBI primers amplified the TCR CDR3 region. MiXCR, run by TCRdb on the multiplex PCR reads, gives a single entry per CDR3 protein. The sample lists around 300,000 distinct CDR3 sequences, about 13% seen once, with roughly 7.9% in the top ten. Study results and limitations: Model-based prediction identified ophthalmopathy a median around 6.7 months prior to its onset.

V was clipped by 5 bases and J by 3 bases; unmatched bases: 8. This CDR3 contains 17 residues. Germline-derived CDR1 and CDR2 are MNHEY and SVGEGT. About 9.4 ml fresh peripheral blood yielded the PBMCs. Worth noting for this clonotype: Its antigen is unknown.

The receptor's source is a woman in her thirties or forties with Graves' hyperthyroidism. The sample comprised blood. V and J are TRBV6-2 or TRBV6-3 and TRBJ2-1, with 12 bases lining up with TRBD2. CDR3 sequence reads: CASSARLAGAGYNEQFF. DNA for the CDR3: TGTGCCAGCAGTGCCCGACTAGCGGGAGCGGGCTACAATGAGCAGTTCTTC.